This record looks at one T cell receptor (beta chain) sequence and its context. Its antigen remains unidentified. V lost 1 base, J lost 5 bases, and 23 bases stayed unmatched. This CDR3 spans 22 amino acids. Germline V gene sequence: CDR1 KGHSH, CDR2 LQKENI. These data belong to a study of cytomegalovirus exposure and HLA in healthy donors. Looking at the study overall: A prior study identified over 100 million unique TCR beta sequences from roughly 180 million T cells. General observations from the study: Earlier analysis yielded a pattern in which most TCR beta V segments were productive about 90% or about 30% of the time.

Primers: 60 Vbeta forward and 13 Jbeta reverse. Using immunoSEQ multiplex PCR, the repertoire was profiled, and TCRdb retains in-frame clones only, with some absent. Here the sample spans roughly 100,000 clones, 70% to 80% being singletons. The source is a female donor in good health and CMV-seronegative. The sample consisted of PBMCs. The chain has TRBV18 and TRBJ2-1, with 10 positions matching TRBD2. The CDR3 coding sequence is TGTGCCAGCTCACCACGGGCAGTCCCGGGACTAGCGCACAATGGCGGCCACAATGAGCAGTTCTTC. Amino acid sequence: CASSPRAVPGLAHNGGHNEQFF.